This T cell receptor (beta chain) came from a study of CD8 T cells in ankylosing spondylitis (dated 2017 in TCRdb). About the study as a whole: To find TCR variants linked to disease, the study profiled T cell receptor beta repertoires in ankylosing spondylitis patients and healthy donors. The full study cohort was made up of roughly 25 ankylosing spondylitis patients and some 100 healthy donors. Peripheral blood was sampled, and synovial fluid was also collected from ankylosing spondylitis patients.

Sequencing took place on an Illumina HiSeq 2500. Quantitative 5'-RACE with molecular barcodes was used to prepare TCR beta libraries. The published analysis was carried out like this. Disease-linked TCR variants were identified with a new computational method built on a probabilistic model of VDJ rearrangement. TCRdb reran the public reads through fastp at Q25 and MiXCR, keeping productive beta chains. Merged by CDR3 protein, the rows form single entries marked with the most common genes and DNA. These V and J calls originate from TCRdb's pipeline instead of the authors' own analysis. This sample lists a few hundred thousand distinct CDR3 sequences; approximately 12% were detected once. Jointly, the top ten make up 5.5% to 8% of the sample. As concerns this clonotype: Its cognate antigen has yet to be identified. Qualities for individual bases were not recorded, and no much larger clone is one base off.

The investigation overall reported the following: Some motif variants had previously been reported in the synovial fluid and blood of reactive arthritis patients, which suggests shared mechanisms of disease initiation. Blood from ankylosing spondylitis patients appeared to be characterized by a TCR beta motif composed of 7 to 9 highly homologous amino acid variants. The disease-linked clones had a CD8+ phenotype and were found at relatively low frequencies in peripheral blood. Significant enrichment of the disease-linked clones was reported in matched synovial fluid samples from ankylosing spondylitis patients.

From the cysteine through the phenylalanine, the CDR3 covers 12 amino acids. Only the CDR3 part of the read is kept: 36 bases, read in frame from the first base. V drops 4 bases and J drops 16 bases, leaving 18 bases in between. From a lookup of the germline V gene, CDR1 and CDR2 are SGHRS and YFSETQ. The chain joins TRBV5-1 to TRBJ2-1; perhaps TRBD2 is the D gene, with 6 bases matching. The specimen was blood, either unsorted or a sorted T cell fraction (not recorded which). This clonotype was sampled from a male donor with ankylosing spondylitis or in good health (not recorded which). In nucleotide form, the sequence is TGCGCCAGCAGCCTTGGGGACTCGCAGGCATTCTTC. Its amino acids are CASSLGDSQAFF.